This T cell receptor (beta chain) was captured in a study of T-cell reconstitution after alpha-beta-depleted transplantation in children. From germline, CDR1 is DFQATT and CDR2 SNEGSKA (reference sequence). Trimming removed 6 bases at V and 2 bases at J, with 11 bases between. CDR3 length: 12 residues. Unique molecular identifiers were incorporated during preparation of the TCRbeta library. TCRdb processed the PCR reads anew with MiXCR; each CDR3 protein has one entry. The sample yields some 830,000 distinct CDR3 sequences, roughly 15% seen once. General study findings and limits: T-cell counts and diversity at one year following transplant were attributed mainly to newly produced T cells. Expanded graft clones numbering several hundred reportedly gave rise to alpha-beta T cells about two months after transplant. In some patients, recipient T cells and intrathymic progenitors surviving conditioning explained high day-60 diversity.

Of note for this clonotype: Its antigen is unidentified.

This receptor was taken from a male patient younger than 18 who had a stem cell transplant for acute lymphoblastic leukemia, so the T cells may come from the graft donor. The gene calls are TRBV20-1 and TRBJ2-7; D not resolved. The material was PBMCs, mostly from graft donor cells, obtained 360 days after TCRalphabeta/CD19-depleted stem cell transplant. The CDR3 nucleotides read TGCAGTGCCCGTCCTTCTCCCTACGAGCAGTACTTC. It translates to CSARPSPYEQYF.